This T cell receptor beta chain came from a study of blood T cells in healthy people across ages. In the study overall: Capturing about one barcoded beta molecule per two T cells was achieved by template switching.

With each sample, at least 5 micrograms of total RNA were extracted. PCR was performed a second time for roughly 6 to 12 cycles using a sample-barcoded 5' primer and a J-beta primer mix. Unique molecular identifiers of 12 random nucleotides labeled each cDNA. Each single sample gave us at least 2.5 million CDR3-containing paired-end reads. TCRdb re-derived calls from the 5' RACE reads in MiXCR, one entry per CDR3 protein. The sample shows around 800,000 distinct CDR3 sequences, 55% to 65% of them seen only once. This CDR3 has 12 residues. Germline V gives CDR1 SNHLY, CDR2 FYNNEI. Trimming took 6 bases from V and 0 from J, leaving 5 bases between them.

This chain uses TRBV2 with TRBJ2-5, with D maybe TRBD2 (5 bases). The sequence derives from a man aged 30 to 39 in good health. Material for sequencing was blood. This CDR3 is CASRDYQETQYF. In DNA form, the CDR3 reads TGTGCCAGCAGGGACTACCAAGAGACCCAGTACTTC.